This T cell receptor beta chain is from a study of shared T cell receptors in the human thymus. Measured with immunoSEQ multiplex PCR; TCRdb has only the in-frame clones, and not every one. The data contain about 400,000 clones, 95% of them singletons. This CDR3 contains 18 residues. V lost 0 bases and J 2 bases, leaving 19 bases between the germline ends. The germline CDR1 and CDR2 sequences are SGHDT and YYEEEE. The specimen was thymocytes. The chain links TRBV5-6 to TRBJ2-3, with D perhaps TRBD1 (5 bases). The sequence came from a human donor. CDR3 sequence: CASSLVQASTSHTDTQYF. The CDR3 region has the DNA TGTGCCAGCAGCTTGGTACAGGCTTCGACTTCCCACACAGATACGCAGTATTTT.